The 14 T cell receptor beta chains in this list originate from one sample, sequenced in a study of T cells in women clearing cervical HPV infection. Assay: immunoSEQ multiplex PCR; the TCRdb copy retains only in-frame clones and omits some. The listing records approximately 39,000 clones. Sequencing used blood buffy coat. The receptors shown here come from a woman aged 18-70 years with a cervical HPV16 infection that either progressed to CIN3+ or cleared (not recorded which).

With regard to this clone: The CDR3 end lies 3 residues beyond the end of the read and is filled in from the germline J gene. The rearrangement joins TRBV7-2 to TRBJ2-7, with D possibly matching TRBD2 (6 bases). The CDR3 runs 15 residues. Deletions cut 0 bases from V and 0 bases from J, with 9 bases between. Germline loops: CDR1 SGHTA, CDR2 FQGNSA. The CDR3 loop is CASSLAKRASYEQYF. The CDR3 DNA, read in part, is TGTGCCAGCAGCTTAGCGAAGCGGGCCTCCTACGAG.

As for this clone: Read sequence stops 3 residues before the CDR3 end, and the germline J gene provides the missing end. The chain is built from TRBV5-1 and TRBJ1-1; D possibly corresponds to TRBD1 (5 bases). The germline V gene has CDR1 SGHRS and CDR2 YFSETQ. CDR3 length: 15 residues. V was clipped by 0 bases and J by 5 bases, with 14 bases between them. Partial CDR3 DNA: TGCGCCAGCAGCTTGGCCAAGGCAGGGTTGACTGAA. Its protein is CASSLAKAGLTE. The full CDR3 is CASSLAKAGLTEAFF.

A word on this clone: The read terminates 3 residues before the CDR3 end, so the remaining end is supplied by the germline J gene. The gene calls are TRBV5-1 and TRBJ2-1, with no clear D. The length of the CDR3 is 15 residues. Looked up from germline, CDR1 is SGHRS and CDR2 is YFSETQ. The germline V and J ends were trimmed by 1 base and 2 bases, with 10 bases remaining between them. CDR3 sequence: CASSLNTDAYNEQFF. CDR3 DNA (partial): TGCGCCAGCAGCTTGAACACAGATGCCTACAATGAG. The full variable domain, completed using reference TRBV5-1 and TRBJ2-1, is KAGVTQTPRYLIKTRGQQVTLSCSPISGHRSVSWYQQTPGQGLQFLFEYFSETQRNKGNFPGRFSGRQFSNSRSEMNVSTLELGDSALYLCASSLNTDAYNEQFFGPGTRLTVL.

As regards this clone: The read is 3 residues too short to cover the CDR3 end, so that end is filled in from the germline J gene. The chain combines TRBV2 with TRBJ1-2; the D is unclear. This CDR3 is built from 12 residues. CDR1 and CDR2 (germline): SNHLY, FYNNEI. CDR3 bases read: TGTGCCAGCACCACCGACTCCCACGAC. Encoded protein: CASTTDSHD. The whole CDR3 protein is CASTTDSHDYTF.

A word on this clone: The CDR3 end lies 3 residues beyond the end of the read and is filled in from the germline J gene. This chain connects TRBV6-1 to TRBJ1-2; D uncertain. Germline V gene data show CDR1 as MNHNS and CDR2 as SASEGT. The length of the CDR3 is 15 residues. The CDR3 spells CASSDIAGSTDTYTF. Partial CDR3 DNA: TGTGCCAGCAGTGATATAGCGGGTAGCACAGATACC.

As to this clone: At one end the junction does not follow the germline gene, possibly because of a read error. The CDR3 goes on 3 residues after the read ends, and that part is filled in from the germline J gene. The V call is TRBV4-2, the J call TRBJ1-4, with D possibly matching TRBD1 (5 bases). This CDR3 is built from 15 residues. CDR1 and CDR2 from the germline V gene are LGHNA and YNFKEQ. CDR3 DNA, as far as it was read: TGCGCCAGCAGCAGGGCACAGGTTTGGTCTGAAAAA. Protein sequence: CASSRAQVWSEK. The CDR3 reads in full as CASSRAQVWSEKLFF.

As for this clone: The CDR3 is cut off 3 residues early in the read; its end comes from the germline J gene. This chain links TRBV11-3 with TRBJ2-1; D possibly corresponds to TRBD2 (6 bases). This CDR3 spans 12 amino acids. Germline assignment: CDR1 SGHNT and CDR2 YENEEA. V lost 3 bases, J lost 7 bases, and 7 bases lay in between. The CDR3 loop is CASSFSGNEQFF. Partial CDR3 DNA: TGTGCCAGCAGCTTTAGCGGTAATGAG.

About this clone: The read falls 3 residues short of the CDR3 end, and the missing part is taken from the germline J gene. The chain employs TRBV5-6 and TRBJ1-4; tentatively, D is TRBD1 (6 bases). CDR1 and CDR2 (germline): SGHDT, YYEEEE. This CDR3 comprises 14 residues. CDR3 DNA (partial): TGTGCCAGCAGCTTGGGGTCAGGGGTACTGAAA. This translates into CASSLGSGVLK. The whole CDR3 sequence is CASSLGSGVLKLFF.

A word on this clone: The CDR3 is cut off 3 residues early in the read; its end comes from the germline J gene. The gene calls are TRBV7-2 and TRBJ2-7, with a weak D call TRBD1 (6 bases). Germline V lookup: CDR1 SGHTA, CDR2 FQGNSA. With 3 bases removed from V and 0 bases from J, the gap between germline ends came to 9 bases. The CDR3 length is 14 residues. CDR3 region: CASSFDRSSYEQYF. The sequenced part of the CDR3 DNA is TGTGCCAGCAGCTTTGACAGGTCCTCCTACGAG.

CDR3 in amino acids: CASSTGQGAGNTIYF. CDR3 DNA, as far as it was read: TGCGCCAGCAGCACGGGACAGGGGGCTGGAAACACC. The V gene is TRBV5-1, the J gene TRBJ1-3, with 11 bases aligning to TRBD1. Read coverage stops 3 residues before the CDR3 terminus; the germline J gene supplies the remainder. From germline, CDR1 is SGHRS and CDR2 YFSETQ. V shed 4 bases, J shed 2 bases, and the junction held 2 bases outside the gene matches. There are 15 residues in the CDR3.

Here the CDR3 reads CSVDEGGRTEAFF. The part of the CDR3 DNA that was read is TGCAGCGTTGATGAAGGGGGTAGGACTGAA. The gene calls are TRBV29-1 and TRBJ1-1; weak D call: TRBD1 (6 bases). Read coverage stops 3 residues before the CDR3 terminus; the germline J gene supplies the remainder. Trimming cost V 3 bases and J 5 bases, with 13 bases left between them. Germline loops: CDR1 SQVTM, CDR2 ANQGSEA. The CDR3 runs 13 residues.

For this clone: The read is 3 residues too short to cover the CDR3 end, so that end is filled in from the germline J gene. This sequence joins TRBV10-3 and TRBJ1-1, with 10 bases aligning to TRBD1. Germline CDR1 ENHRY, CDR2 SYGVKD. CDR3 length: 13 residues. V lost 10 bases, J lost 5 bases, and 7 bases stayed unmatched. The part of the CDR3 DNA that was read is TGTGCCACCCGGGACAGGGGCCGGACTGAA. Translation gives CATRDRGRTE. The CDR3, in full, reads CATRDRGRTEAFF.

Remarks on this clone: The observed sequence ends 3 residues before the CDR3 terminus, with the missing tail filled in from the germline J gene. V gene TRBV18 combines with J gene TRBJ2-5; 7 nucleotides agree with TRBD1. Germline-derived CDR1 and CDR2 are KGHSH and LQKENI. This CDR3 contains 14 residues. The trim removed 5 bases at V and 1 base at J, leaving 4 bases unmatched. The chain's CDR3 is CASSTQGVQETQYF. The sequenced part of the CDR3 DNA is TGTGCCAGCTCAACCCAGGGGGTCCAAGAGACC.

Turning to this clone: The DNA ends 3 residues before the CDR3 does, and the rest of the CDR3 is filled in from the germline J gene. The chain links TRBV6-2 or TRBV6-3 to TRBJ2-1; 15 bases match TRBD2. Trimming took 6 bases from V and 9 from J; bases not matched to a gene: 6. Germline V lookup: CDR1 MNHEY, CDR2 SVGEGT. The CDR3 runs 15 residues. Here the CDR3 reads CASRRSGLAGGEQFF. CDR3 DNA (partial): TGTGCCAGCAGACGATCGGGACTAGCGGGGGGTGAG.